The 6 T cell receptor beta chains given below trace back to one sample, sequenced in a study of cytomegalovirus exposure and HLA in healthy donors. The method was immunoSEQ multiplex PCR; TCRdb's version includes in-frame clones alone and lacks a portion of them. The table has some 320,000 clones, roughly nine tenths seen once. The source material was PBMCs. The origin of the receptors is a woman aged 25 to 39 in good health and CMV-seropositive.

The V gene is TRBV5-1, the J gene TRBJ2-7; possible D gene TRBD2, 7 bases. This CDR3 contains 13 residues. Trimming cost V 2 bases and J 2 bases, with 8 bases left between them. Per germline, CDR1 SGHRS and CDR2 YFSETQ. The CDR3 here is CASSFGGPYEQYF. The CDR3 nucleotides read TGCGCCAGCAGCTTCGGGGGGCCCTACGAGCAGTACTTC.

In DNA, the CDR3 is TGTGCCAGCAGTCGAGTCGGGACAGGTCAAGAGACCCAGTACTTC. Translation: CASSRVGTGQETQYF. V usage is TRBV2 and J usage is TRBJ2-5; 8 nucleotides agree with TRBD1. With V trimmed by 5 bases and J by 2 bases, 7 bases remained unmatched. This CDR3 has 15 amino acids. Looked up from germline, CDR1 is SNHLY and CDR2 is FYNNEI.

CDR3 protein: CAIGGGANTEAFF. In nucleotides, the CDR3 is TGTGCCATCGGAGGGGGAGCGAACACTGAAGCTTTCTTT. V and J are TRBV10-3 and TRBJ1-1, with D possibly being TRBD1 (6 bases). This CDR3 has 13 residues. V shed 8 bases and J shed 1 base, with 11 bases lying between them. Germline CDR1 reads ENHRY; CDR2 reads SYGVKD.

This clone was picked up a small number of times. This sequence joins TRBV4-3 and TRBJ1-2, with D maybe TRBD1 (6 bases). Trimming removed 3 bases at V and 7 bases at J, with 12 bases between. There are 13 residues in the CDR3. Germline CDR1 reads LGHNA; CDR2 reads YSLEER. CDR3 DNA: TGCGCCAGCAGCCAGGACAGCATATCTGGCTACACCTTC. Translating it yields CASSQDSISGYTF.

The V and J genes are TRBV30 and TRBJ2-2; TRBD1 might be the D (6 bases). Germline V lookup: CDR1 GTSNPN, CDR2 SVGIG (reference sequence). The V gene lost 4 bases and the J gene lost 6 bases, with 18 bases spanning the gap. This CDR3 comprises 15 residues. CDR3 bases: TGTGCCTGGATTAAGACTCAGGACAGCCCCGGGGAGCTGTTTTTT. This encodes CAWIKTQDSPGELFF.

The rearrangement links TRBV5-1 to TRBJ1-2; D might be TRBD1 (5 bases). V shed 3 bases and J shed 8 bases, with 23 bases lying between them. CDR1 SGHRS and CDR2 YFSETQ come from the germline V gene. CDR3 length equals 16 residues. The CDR3 region is CASSWGGRSTHDGYTF. DNA for the CDR3: TGCGCCAGCAGCTGGGGGGGACGCTCAACACACGACGGCTACACCTTC.